These 3 T cell receptor beta chains share one sample of origin, sequenced in a study of control samples from healthy donors and cancer patients. Here immunoSEQ multiplex PCR was the method, and the copy in TCRdb shows in-frame clones only, minus some. The sample comprises about 140,000 clones, roughly 94% of which are singletons, and about an eighth rests with the top ten. Source material: blood. The receptors originated from a man in his forties or fifties in good health.

The chain is built from TRBV7-2 and TRBJ1-5; 7 nucleotides align to TRBD1. The CDR3 runs to 16 residues. Germline trimming cut 3 bases from V and 3 bases from J; bases unmatched to any gene: 8. Germline V gene data show CDR1 as SGHTA and CDR2 as FQGNSA. CDR3: CASSLTGIQDNQPQHF. DNA of the CDR3: TGTGCCAGCAGCTTGACAGGGATACAGGACAATCAGCCCCAGCATTTT.

This clone was counted a single time. V usage is TRBV5-1 and J usage is TRBJ2-1; weak D call: TRBD2 (5 bases). The V gene's germline CDR1 is SGHRS and CDR2 YFSETQ. V was trimmed by 1 base and J by 1 base, leaving 12 bases between them. The CDR3 is made up of 16 amino acids. CDR3 loop: CASSLRGDRSYNEQFF. CDR3 DNA sequence: TGCGCCAGCAGCTTGCGGGGAGACCGGTCCTACAATGAGCAGTTCTTC.

J is TRBJ2-7 and V is TRBV6-5; perhaps TRBD2 as D (5 bases). The CDR3 has 14 amino acids. V shed 6 bases and J shed 2 bases, with 14 bases lying between them. Germline V lookup: CDR1 MNHEY, CDR2 SVGAGI. The CDR3 DNA reads TGTGCCAGCAGCCTAATCGGGAAAACCTACGAGCAGTACTTC. Amino acid sequence: CASSLIGKTYEQYF.